One and the same sample provided the 19 T cell receptor beta chains below, sequenced in a study of blood T cell repertoires in COVID-19. Libraries were prepared by immunoSEQ multiplex PCR; TCRdb keeps only in-frame clonotypes and omits some of them. The sample holds 55,000 to 65,000 clones; 79% are singletons and the top ten take 3% to 3.5%. Sequencing was carried out using peripheral blood. These receptor sequences come from a man aged 60 to 75 with acute or convalescent COVID-19.

The chain couples TRBV27 to TRBJ1-4; no clear D gene. The V end lost 5 bases, the J end lost 8 bases, and 18 bases lay between the germline ends. This CDR3 is built from 15 residues. The germline CDR1 and CDR2 sequences are MNHEY and SMNVEV (reference sequence). CDR3 loop: CASSNLRRDSEKLFF. CDR3 nucleotides: TGTGCCAGCAGTAACTTACGGAGGGATTCGGAAAAACTGTTTTTT.

This chain uses TRBV29-1 with TRBJ1-5; D uncertain. Germline-derived CDR1 and CDR2 are SQVTM and ANQGSEA. The CDR3 contains 13 residues. V lost 1 base, J lost 6 bases, and 10 bases lay in between. The CDR3 coding sequence is TGCAGCGTTGAAGCTCGCGTTTTTCAGCCCCAGCATTTT. Protein sequence: CSVEARVFQPQHF.

The rearrangement uses TRBV5-5 and TRBJ1-2; possibly TRBD1 for D (6 bases). The CDR3 consists of 14 residues. Trimming pared 1 base from V and 6 bases from J, leaving 13 bases between. CDR1 SGHKS and CDR2 YYEKEE come from the germline V gene (reference sequence). This chain's CDR3 is CASSLSGGGDGYTF. The CDR3 DNA reads TGTGCCAGCAGCTTGTCGGGGGGCGGGGATGGCTACACCTTC.

By frequency in the sample, this clone is medium-sized. The chain uses TRBV6-1 and TRBJ1-3; D is ambiguous. The CDR3 covers 14 residues. V dropped 1 base and J dropped 2 bases, with 6 bases sitting between them. From germline, CDR1 is MNHNS and CDR2 SASEGT. The CDR3 coding sequence is TGTGCCAGCAGTGAAGGGAGCACTGGAAACACCATATATTTT. It yields the protein CASSEGSTGNTIYF.

This sequence joins TRBV2 and TRBJ2-3; the match to TRBD1 covers 9 bases. The ends lost 5 bases at V and 2 bases at J; junction bases unmatched: 2. The CDR3 is 14 amino acids. CDR1 and CDR2 from the germline V gene are SNHLY and FYNNEI. This CDR3 reads CASSRDRDTDTQYF. The CDR3 DNA reads TGTGCCAGCAGTCGGGACAGGGACACAGATACGCAGTATTTT. The full variable domain, with the rest looked up from reference TRBV2 and TRBJ2-3, is EPEVTQTPSHQVTQMGQEVILRCVPISNHLYFYWYRQILGQKVEFLVSFYNNEISEKSEIFDDQFSVERPDGSNFTLKIRSTKLEDSAMYFCASSRDRDTDTQYFGPGTRLTVL.

This rearrangement joins TRBV7-3 to TRBJ2-3; 7 nucleotides agree with TRBD2. Per the germline V gene, CDR1 is SGHTA and CDR2 is FQGTGA. After removal of 5 bases from V and 6 bases from J, the junction contained 5 bases not matched to a gene. The CDR3 extends over 13 amino acids. CDR3 region: CASSALLADTQYF. CDR3 nucleotide sequence: TGTGCCAGCAGCGCCCTACTAGCGGATACGCAGTATTTT.

V and J are TRBV5-4 and TRBJ1-1; 7 bases align to TRBD1. The germline gives CDR1 SGHNT, CDR2 YYREEE (reference sequence). Losses at the gene ends were 4 bases for V and 4 bases for J; bases not matched to a gene: 4. The length of the CDR3 is 13 residues. Here the CDR3 DNA reads TGTGCCAGCAGCCTACCAGGGGGCACTGAAGCTTTCTTT. It encodes CASSLPGGTEAFF.

The V gene is TRBV5-1, the J gene TRBJ2-1; D possibly corresponds to TRBD2 (6 bases). Trimming pared 4 bases from V and 3 bases from J, leaving 11 bases between. There are 14 residues in the CDR3. The germline V gene has CDR1 SGHRS and CDR2 YFSETQ. The CDR3 DNA reads as TGCGCCAGCAGCACTAGCATCCACTACAATGAGCAGTTCTTC. Translating gives CASSTSIHYNEQFF. Using reference TRBV5-1 and TRBJ2-1 for the parts outside the CDR3, the full variable domain is KAGVTQTPRYLIKTRGQQVTLSCSPISGHRSVSWYQQTPGQGLQFLFEYFSETQRNKGNFPGRFSGRQFSNSRSEMNVSTLELGDSALYLCASSTSIHYNEQFFGPGTRLTVL.

The chain joins TRBV6-5 to TRBJ2-7, with a tentative D call TRBD1 (6 bases). Germline V CDR1 and CDR2: MNHEY, SVGAGI. V lost 7 bases, J lost 6 bases, and 10 bases lay in between. The CDR3 has 11 residues. The CDR3 DNA sequence: TGTGCCAGCATAGAACAGGGCGAGCAGTACTTC. It codes for CASIEQGEQYF.

V is TRBV4-2 and J is TRBJ1-1, with D perhaps matching TRBD1 (6 bases). This CDR3 contains 14 residues. Germline lookup yields CDR1 LGHNA and CDR2 YNFKEQ. V was cut by 3 bases and J by 7 bases, with 15 bases left in between. The CDR3 sequence: CASSHPSDRNEAFF. CDR3 sequence (DNA): TGTGCCAGCAGCCACCCATCTGACAGGAATGAAGCTTTCTTT.

The chain recombines TRBV10-1 with TRBJ1-6; D gene ambiguous. Germline assignment: CDR1 WNHNN and CDR2 SYGVQD (reference sequence). The CDR3 consists of 12 residues. V lost 2 bases and J lost 12, with 8 bases in between. CDR3 in DNA: TGCGCCAGCAGTGAGCGTGAGGGACCCCTCCACTTT. Protein product: CASSEREGPLHF.

This chain connects TRBV7-3 to TRBJ2-1; 12 bases are a match to TRBD1. The CDR3 runs 16 residues. Germline V lookup: CDR1 SGHTA, CDR2 FQGTGA. The V and J ends lost 2 bases and 5 bases, in that order; junction bases with no gene match: 4. CDR3 residues: CASSLLGTGGDNEQFF. CDR3 bases: TGTGCCAGCAGCTTACTCGGGACAGGGGGCGACAATGAGCAGTTCTTC. Variable domain in full (rest from reference TRBV7-3 and TRBJ2-1): GAGVSQTPSNKVTEKGKYVELRCDPISGHTALYWYRQSLGQGPEFLIYFQGTGAADDSGLPNDRFFAVRPEGSVSTLKIQRTERGDSAVYLCASSLLGTGGDNEQFFGPGTRLTVL.

This rearrangement joins TRBV18 to TRBJ1-1; D unresolved. Trimming removed 3 bases from V and 6 bases from J, with 17 bases in between. Germline V gene lookup returns CDR1 KGHSH and CDR2 LQKENI. This CDR3 is built from 15 residues. CDR3 residues: CASSPIGLSGSEAFF. In nucleotides, the CDR3 is TGTGCCAGCTCACCGATAGGCCTTTCGGGGTCTGAAGCTTTCTTT.

The chain combines TRBV7-3 with TRBJ1-1; possibly TRBD1 for D (6 bases). The CDR3 length is 13 residues. Germline-derived CDR1 and CDR2 are SGHTA and FQGTGA. Trimming removed 3 bases at V and 2 bases at J, with 7 bases between. The DNA of the CDR3 is TGTGCCAGCAGCTTGGGGGCCAACACTGAAGCTTTCTTT. It encodes CASSLGANTEAFF.

The chain has TRBV12-3 or TRBV12-4 and TRBJ1-5; D ambiguous. CDR3 size: 13 residues. V shed 3 bases and J shed 3 bases, with 6 bases lying between them. This CDR3 is CASSFHINQPQHF. DNA of the CDR3: TGTGCCAGCAGTTTTCACATCAATCAGCCCCAGCATTTT.

This rearrangement joins TRBV9 to TRBJ1-2; no firm D call. This CDR3 is 14 amino acids long. The V gene's germline CDR1 is SGDLS and CDR2 YYNGEE. Trimming cost V 4 bases and J 3 bases, with 13 bases left between them. The CDR3 region has the DNA TGTGCCAGCAGCCCCCGACTGGAGGACTATGGCTACACCTTC. Translation: CASSPRLEDYGYTF.

The gene calls are TRBV5-8 and TRBJ1-3; TRBD1 aligns across 7 bases. Trimming cost V 4 bases and J 0 bases; bases outside gene matches: 7. The CDR3 is 16 residues long. The germline V gene has CDR1 SGHTS and CDR2 YDEGEE. Here the CDR3 DNA reads TGTGCCAGCAGCCCGGGACAGACGAGCTCTGGAAACACCATATATTTT. It encodes CASSPGQTSSGNTIYF.

V is TRBV7-2 and J is TRBJ2-3; 7 bases are a match to TRBD2. Germline-derived CDR1 and CDR2 are SGHTA and FQGNSA. CDR3 length equals 16 residues. V shed 1 base and J 4 bases; nucleotides not matched to a gene: 8. The CDR3 spells CASSLGSGGSPDTQYF. CDR3 sequence (DNA): TGTGCCAGCAGCTTAGGGTCGGGCGGGAGCCCAGATACGCAGTATTTT.

The chain combines TRBV18 with TRBJ1-2; 8 bases align to TRBD1. The CDR3 is 13 residues long. V lost 2 bases, J lost 6 bases, and 2 bases stayed unmatched. Germline V gene sequence: CDR1 KGHSH, CDR2 LQKENI. CDR3 amino acids: CASSPTGGHGYTF. CDR3 sequence (DNA): TGTGCCAGCTCACCAACAGGGGGGCATGGCTACACCTTC.